Below, 20 T cell receptor beta chains from the same sample are listed, as sequenced in a study of T cell responses to AZD1222 COVID-19 vaccine. The table came from immunoSEQ multiplex PCR; TCRdb's copy has only in-frame clones and leaves some out. The sample shows 150,000 to 180,000 clones, about 87% of them seen only once. Sequencing used peripheral blood, obtained on day 0 of AZD1222 vaccination. These receptors were collected from an adult in good health.

V is TRBV5-1 and J is TRBJ2-2; tentative D call: TRBD2 (6 bases). The V gene lost 2 bases and the J gene lost 7 bases, with 18 bases spanning the gap. CDR3 size: 16 residues. Germline V gives CDR1 SGHRS, CDR2 YFSETQ. For the CDR3, the DNA is TGCGCCAGCAGCTTTAGGAGGGGCCCGCAGAGCGGGGAGCTGTTTTTT. As protein: CASSFRRGPQSGELFF.

The chain couples TRBV6-1 to TRBJ1-5, with D possibly matching TRBD1 (6 bases). Trimming took 2 bases from V and 0 from J, leaving 8 bases between them. This CDR3 has 15 residues. Germline V gene lookup returns CDR1 MNHNS and CDR2 SASEGT. The CDR3, as DNA: TGTGCCAGCAGTGAACGGACAGATAGCAATCAGCCCCAGCATTTT. Encoded protein: CASSERTDSNQPQHF.

This clone occurred a few times. The V call is TRBV4-1, the J call TRBJ2-2, with 10 bases aligning to TRBD2. J gave up 2 bases and V 8 bases, and 5 bases lay outside the gene matches. Germline values: CDR1 MGHRA, CDR2 YSYEKL. This CDR3 region has 15 residues. The CDR3 loop reads CASSGLADNTGELFF. The CDR3, as DNA: TGCGCCAGCTCCGGACTAGCGGACAACACCGGGGAGCTGTTTTTT.

This chain uses TRBV4-2 with TRBJ1-2, with TRBD1 identical over 7 bases. With 3 bases clipped from V and 8 bases from J, the junction kept 12 bases outside the gene matches. Looked up from germline, CDR1 is LGHNA and CDR2 is YNFKEQ. The length of the CDR3 is 15 residues. The CDR3 DNA reads TGTGCCAGCAGCCAGGCGGGACAGTTCTATGGCGGCTACACCTTC. The encoded protein is CASSQAGQFYGGYTF.

The genes are TRBV7-8 and TRBJ2-1; tentatively, D is TRBD1 (6 bases). The CDR3 loop spans 13 amino acids. Trimming took off 3 bases at V and 5 bases at J, with 8 bases between the two ends. Germline CDR1 and CDR2: SGHVS and FQNEAQ. The CDR3 nucleotides read TGTGCCAGCAGCTTGGACAGAGACAATGAGCAGTTCTTC. It specifies CASSLDRDNEQFF. The entire variable domain, with the rest obtained from reference TRBV7-8 and TRBJ2-1, is as follows: GAGVSQSPRYKVAKRGQDVALRCDPISGHVSLFWYQQALGQGPEFLTYFQNEAQLDKSGLPSDRFFAERPEGSVSTLKIQRTQQEDSAVYLCASSLDRDNEQFFGPGTRLTVL.

This clone was observed a handful of times. This chain links TRBV15 with TRBJ1-2; D remains unclear. The V gene lost 0 bases and the J gene lost 7 bases, with 9 bases spanning the gap. The CDR3 spans 13 residues. Germline V gene sequence: CDR1 LNHNV, CDR2 YYDKDF (reference sequence). CDR3 nucleotide sequence: TGTGCCACCAGCAGAGATCGAGGACCTGGCTACACCTTC. Encoded protein: CATSRDRGPGYTF.

The CDR3 is CASSETGVIYGYTF. The DNA of the CDR3 is TGTGCCAGCAGTGAGACAGGGGTCATTTATGGCTACACCTTC. V usage is TRBV6-4 and J usage is TRBJ1-2; TRBD1 matches at 8 bases. Germline CDR1 MRHNA, CDR2 SNTAGT. Trimming cost V 3 bases and J 5 bases; bases outside gene matches: 5. The CDR3 contains 14 residues.

The rearrangement links TRBV6-2 or TRBV6-3 to TRBJ2-7, with D perhaps given as TRBD1 or TRBD2 (7 bases each). The CDR3 has 15 amino acids. CDR1 and CDR2 from the germline V gene are MNHEY and SVGEGT. V lost 2 bases and J lost 2, with 13 bases in between. The CDR3 spells CASSYQGGLTYEQYF. CDR3 DNA: TGTGCCAGCAGTTACCAGGGGGGACTAACCTACGAGCAGTACTTC.

In its sample, this clone was seen once. V and J are TRBV28 and TRBJ2-7; 7 nucleotides line up with TRBD1. V gave up 8 bases and J gave up 4 bases; unmatched junction bases: 8. This CDR3 contains 13 residues. In germline, CDR1 is MDHEN, CDR2 SYDVKM. The CDR3 loop reads CASGDRALYEQYF. CDR3 bases: TGTGCCAGCGGAGACAGGGCCCTATACGAGCAGTACTTC.

The chain combines TRBV11-2 with TRBJ2-3; 15 bases map to TRBD2. The CDR3 spans 17 residues. Germline CDR1 is SGHAT and CDR2 is FQNNGV. V shed 5 bases and J 3 bases; nucleotides not matched to a gene: 6. The CDR3 loop reads CASSPRTSGGATDTQYF. The CDR3 bases are TGTGCCAGCAGCCCCAGGACTAGCGGGGGGGCAACAGATACGCAGTATTTT.

The V and J genes are TRBV19 and TRBJ2-3, with a possible D match to TRBD2 (5 bases). CDR1 is LNHDA and CDR2 is SQIVND in the germline V gene (reference sequence). This CDR3 has 13 residues. Trimming took off 6 bases at V and 2 bases at J, with 9 bases between the two ends. The CDR3 coding sequence is TGTGCCAGTAGCTGGAGGAACACAGATACGCAGTATTTT. Its translation: CASSWRNTDTQYF.

The chain combines TRBV5-6 with TRBJ1-1, with D tentatively TRBD1 (5 bases). Germline-derived CDR1 and CDR2 are SGHDT and YYEEEE. The CDR3 spans 15 residues. Trimming cost V 0 bases and J 1 base, with 10 bases left between them. The CDR3 is CASSLAQTANTEAFF. DNA of the CDR3: TGTGCCAGCAGCTTGGCACAGACAGCGAACACTGAAGCTTTCTTT.

This chain connects TRBV5-8 to TRBJ1-6; D ambiguous. The CDR3 has 16 residues. Germline loops: CDR1 SGHTS, CDR2 YDEGEE. V was cut by 6 bases and J by 0 bases, with 13 bases left in between. This CDR3 reads CASTRSWSSYNSPLHF. CDR3 DNA: TGTGCCAGCACCCGAAGTTGGAGCTCCTATAATTCACCCCTCCACTTT.

The chain combines TRBV4-2 with TRBJ1-6; TRBD1 agrees at 8 bases. V gave up 4 bases and J gave up 10 bases; unmatched junction bases: 9. The CDR3 contains 15 residues. Germline values: CDR1 LGHNA, CDR2 YNFKEQ. CDR3 bases: TGTGCCAGCAGCCCGACAGGGGAGCTGCGGTCACCCCTCCACTTT. Its translation is CASSPTGELRSPLHF.

The chain recombines TRBV25-1 with TRBJ1-1, with D perhaps TRBD1 (5 bases). The V and J ends lost 5 bases and 1 base respectively, with 14 bases between them. From germline, CDR1 is MGHDK and CDR2 SYGVNS. The CDR3 spans 15 residues. The chain's CDR3 is CASSPMTAKNTEAFF. As DNA, the CDR3 is TGTGCCAGCAGTCCGATGACAGCTAAGAACACTGAAGCTTTCTTT.

This clone came up a few times. The chain links TRBV7-8 to TRBJ1-3; 9 nucleotides align to TRBD1. CDR1 and CDR2 from the germline V gene are SGHVS and FQNEAQ. There are 16 residues in the CDR3. The V and J ends lost 5 bases and 2 bases, in that order; junction bases with no gene match: 7. The CDR3 sequence is CASSKDRGYTGNTIYF. The CDR3 nucleotides are TGTGCCAGCAGCAAAGACAGGGGGTATACTGGAAACACCATATATTTT.

V usage is TRBV7-8 and J usage is TRBJ1-6; D remains unclear. The CDR3 sequence is 14 residues long. Germline CDR1 and CDR2: SGHVS and FQNEAQ. Trimming pared 0 bases from V and 5 bases from J, leaving 5 bases between. The CDR3 nucleotides read TGTGCCAGCAGCTTAGCCCGAAATAATTCACCCCTCCACTTT. Translation: CASSLARNNSPLHF.

This chain connects TRBV2 to TRBJ1-2, with TRBD1 matching 7 bases. V lost 8 bases and J lost 5; bases outside the gene matches: 8. The CDR3 sequence is 13 residues long. Germline lookup yields CDR1 SNHLY and CDR2 FYNNEI. The chain's CDR3 is CASGFDRDYGYTF. The DNA for the CDR3 is TGTGCCAGCGGATTCGACAGGGATTATGGCTACACCTTC.

As DNA, the CDR3 is TGTGCCAGCAGTGAAGGGCCCGGAAGTTGGTTCGTGAACACTGAAGCTTTCTTT. It specifies CASSEGPGSWFVNTEAFF. This chain joins TRBV2 and TRBJ1-1, with D unresolved. The ends were cut back, 1 base at V and 0 bases at J, with 18 bases in the middle. This CDR3 comprises 18 residues. Germline V lookup: CDR1 SNHLY, CDR2 FYNNEI.

The chain recombines TRBV2 with TRBJ1-2; TRBD1 matches at 9 bases. This CDR3 has 15 residues. V trimming: 0 bases; J trimming: 7 bases; junction bases outside the gene matches: 6. Germline lookup yields CDR1 SNHLY and CDR2 FYNNEI. The CDR3: CASSEARDRAGGYTF. CDR3 coding DNA: TGTGCCAGCAGTGAAGCTAGGGACAGGGCTGGTGGCTACACCTTC.